One sample yielded the 29 T cell receptor beta chains listed below, sequenced in a study of shared clonotypes between healthy human individuals. TCRdb keeps only in-frame clones here, not all; method: immunoSEQ multiplex PCR. The sample includes approximately 2.5 million clones, roughly 92% of them seen just once. The sample consisted of naive CD4+ T cells sorted from blood. Subset defined: CD45RA+ positively selected. These receptor sequences come from a man younger than 30 in good health.

The chain couples TRBV30 to TRBJ2-2, with TRBD1 identical over 10 bases. The CDR3 length is 16 residues. The germline V gene encodes CDR1 GTSNPN and CDR2 SVGIG (reference sequence). V lost 5 bases to trimming and J lost 5 bases; unmatched junction nucleotides: 11. The CDR3 spells CAWFGQGGTTTGELFF. CDR3 bases: TGTGCCTGGTTTGGACAGGGGGGGACCACGACCGGGGAGCTGTTTTTT.

This chain uses TRBV7-2 with TRBJ2-3; perhaps D is TRBD1 or TRBD2 (5 bases each). The germline V gene has CDR1 SGHTA and CDR2 FQGNSA. V was pared by 1 base and J by 2 bases, with 13 bases between. This CDR3 spans 16 amino acids. CDR3 DNA sequence: TGTGCCAGCAGCTTAGTGAGGGGAACAGACACAGATACGCAGTATTTT. Amino acids: CASSLVRGTDTDTQYF.

Turning to this clone: The same CDR3 also results from other DNA sequences found in this sample. The chain employs TRBV10-1 and TRBJ2-7; no definite D call. The CDR3 covers 11 residues. Trimming left V 4 bases short and J 2 bases short, with 3 bases between. Per the germline V gene, CDR1 is WNHNN and CDR2 is SYGVQD (reference sequence). CDR3 bases: TGCGCCAGCAGTGGCACCTACGAGCAGTACTTC. Residues: CASSGTYEQYF.

This rearrangement joins TRBV19 to TRBJ1-1, with D hard to call. Germline CDR1 reads LNHDA; CDR2 reads SQIVND (reference sequence). The ends were cut back, 11 bases at V and 6 bases at J, with 10 bases in the middle. This CDR3 has 10 residues. The DNA for the CDR3 is TGTGCCGCCCCTGCTTCTGAAGCTTTCTTT. It specifies CAAPASEAFF.

The chain uses TRBV11-2 and TRBJ2-7, with D perhaps matching TRBD2 (6 bases). V lost 1 base to trimming and J lost 3 bases, with 16 bases between them. This CDR3 region has 16 residues. The V gene's germline CDR1 is SGHAT and CDR2 FQNNGV. The CDR3 protein is CASSLGRAPGDYEQYF. The CDR3 DNA sequence: TGTGCCAGCAGCTTAGGGCGGGCACCGGGGGACTACGAGCAGTACTTC.

The chain uses TRBV10-1 and TRBJ2-3; D call uncertain. Germline V gives CDR1 WNHNN, CDR2 SYGVQD (reference sequence). CDR3 length equals 13 residues. Trimming cost V 2 bases and J 2 bases, with 5 bases left between them. The CDR3 coding sequence is TGCGCCAGCAGTGAGGAGATCACAGATACGCAGTATTTT. Its translation: CASSEEITDTQYF.

The V gene is TRBV5-1, the J gene TRBJ2-7, with 11 bases matching TRBD1. The germline CDR1 and CDR2 sequences are SGHRS and YFSETQ. The CDR3 runs 15 residues. V lost 1 base, J lost 5 bases, and 5 bases stayed unmatched. This CDR3 is CASSLRTGGVNEQYF. In DNA, the CDR3 is TGCGCCAGCAGCTTGAGGACAGGGGGCGTCAACGAGCAGTACTTC.

The J gene is TRBJ2-5, the V gene TRBV5-1; 7 nucleotides line up with TRBD1. The CDR3 has 15 residues. With 2 bases clipped from V and 5 bases from J, the junction kept 9 bases outside the gene matches. Germline CDR1 is SGHRS and CDR2 is YFSETQ. CDR3 bases: TGCGCCAGCAGCTTACCTACAGGGGCCCACGAGACCCAGTACTTC. Translating it yields CASSLPTGAHETQYF. The complete variable domain, with remaining parts taken from reference TRBV5-1 and TRBJ2-5, reads KAGVTQTPRYLIKTRGQQVTLSCSPISGHRSVSWYQQTPGQGLQFLFEYFSETQRNKGNFPGRFSGRQFSNSRSEMNVSTLELGDSALYLCASSLPTGAHETQYFGPGTRLLVL.

V gene TRBV19 combines with J gene TRBJ1-2, with D unclear. The CDR3 consists of 13 residues. The germline V gene has CDR1 LNHDA and CDR2 SQIVND (reference sequence). The V end lost 6 bases, the J end lost 3 bases, and 11 bases lay between the germline ends. CDR3 amino acids: CASSPGSYYGYTF. The CDR3 region has the DNA TGTGCCAGTAGCCCTGGATCCTACTATGGCTACACCTTC.

The chain has TRBV30 and TRBJ2-3, with TRBD1 identical over 8 bases. The germline gives CDR1 GTSNPN, CDR2 SVGIG (reference sequence). The CDR3 runs 13 residues. V was pared by 3 bases and J by 6 bases, with 5 bases of the junction left unmatched. Here the CDR3 reads CAWSAGGADTQYF. In DNA, the CDR3 is TGTGCCTGGAGCGCAGGGGGCGCGGATACGCAGTATTTT. Variable domain in full (rest from reference TRBV30 and TRBJ2-3): SQTIHQWPATLVQPVGSPLSLECTVEGTSNPNLYWYRQAAGRGLQLLFYSVGIGQISSEVPQNLSASRPQDRQFILSSKKLLLSDSGFYLCAWSAGGADTQYFGPGTRLTVL.

The chain employs TRBV30 and TRBJ2-7; no clear D gene. Germline assignment: CDR1 GTSNPN and CDR2 SVGIG (reference sequence). Trimming removed 1 base from V and 4 bases from J, with 11 bases in between. The CDR3 runs to 13 residues. CDR3 amino acids: CAWSGGTLYEQYF. CDR3 in DNA: TGTGCCTGGAGTGGCGGCACCCTTTACGAGCAGTACTTC.

The genes are TRBV6-1 and TRBJ2-5; D is uncertain. Trimming took 5 bases from V and 4 from J, leaving 11 bases between them. The CDR3 sequence is 13 residues long. CDR1 is MNHNS, CDR2 SASEGT, per germline. CDR3 in amino acids: CASSFRPPETQYF. The CDR3 nucleotides are TGTGCCAGCAGTTTCCGACCCCCAGAGACCCAGTACTTC.

This chain connects TRBV13 to TRBJ2-4; TRBD2 aligns across 13 bases. There are 16 residues in the CDR3. Trimming took 5 bases from V and 3 from J; bases not matched to a gene: 4. Germline V gene sequence: CDR1 PRHDT, CDR2 FYEKMQ (reference sequence). Written as DNA, the CDR3 is TGTGCCAGCAGCCGGGGACTAGCGGGAAGCAAAAACATTCAGTACTTC. Its protein is CASSRGLAGSKNIQYF.

This chain connects TRBV27 to TRBJ1-1; D is unclear. This CDR3 has 14 amino acids. V dropped 3 bases and J dropped 4 bases, with 12 bases sitting between them. Germline V lookup: CDR1 MNHEY, CDR2 SMNVEV (reference sequence). The CDR3 DNA follows: TGTGCCAGCAGTTTCAATGGTAAAATCACTGAAGCTTTCTTT. This translates into CASSFNGKITEAFF.

The CDR3 region has the DNA TGTGCCAGCTCCTATTCAGGGGCTGAGACCCAGTACTTC. This sequence encodes CASSYSGAETQYF. V usage is TRBV18 and J usage is TRBJ2-5; D may be TRBD1 (6 bases). This CDR3 contains 13 residues. Germline V gene data show CDR1 as KGHSH and CDR2 as LQKENI. The germline V and J ends were trimmed by 6 bases and 5 bases, with 13 bases remaining between them.

The chain joins TRBV7-8 to TRBJ2-2, with D tentatively TRBD1 (5 bases). This CDR3 comprises 17 residues. V lost 5 bases to trimming and J lost 2 bases, with 18 bases between them. CDR1 and CDR2 from the germline V gene are SGHVS and FQNEAQ. CDR3 loop: CASSPSAGRANTGELFF. DNA for the CDR3: TGTGCCAGCAGCCCTTCTGCCGGCAGGGCAAACACCGGGGAGCTGTTTTTT.

The chain recombines TRBV29-1 with TRBJ1-1; D gene ambiguous. The CDR3 contains 14 residues. V was pared by 3 bases and J by 2 bases, with 13 bases between. Germline V gene lookup returns CDR1 SQVTM and CDR2 ANQGSEA. DNA for the CDR3: TGCAGCGTTGAGCTTTATGGCCGTAACACTGAAGCTTTCTTT. Amino acids: CSVELYGRNTEAFF.

This clone has a handful of counts. The chain has TRBV5-5 and TRBJ1-5, with no clear D. Germline lookup yields CDR1 SGHKS and CDR2 YYEKEE (reference sequence). The CDR3 contains 13 residues. V shed 2 bases and J shed 5 bases, with 8 bases lying between them. For the CDR3, the DNA is TGTGCCAGCAGCTTTCAACCGGATCAGCCCCAGCATTTT. It translates to CASSFQPDQPQHF.

Only a few counts were recorded for this clone. This chain joins TRBV19 and TRBJ1-1; D is unclear. The CDR3 consists of 14 residues. Trimming left V 7 bases short and J 3 bases short, with 15 bases between. The V gene's germline CDR1 is LNHDA and CDR2 SQIVND (reference sequence). CDR3 protein: CASTRPGSHTEAFF. In DNA, the CDR3 is TGTGCCAGTACAAGGCCGGGGTCTCACACTGAAGCTTTCTTT.

The J gene is TRBJ1-2, the V gene TRBV2; weak D call: TRBD1 (5 bases). From germline, CDR1 is SNHLY and CDR2 FYNNEI. CDR3 length: 12 residues. V was cut by 7 bases and J by 5 bases, with 11 bases left in between. The CDR3 nucleotides read TGTGCCAGCACAGGCAGGGTTTATGGCTACACCTTC. Translation: CASTGRVYGYTF.

About this clone itself: The same CDR3 can be traced to other DNA sequences in this sample. V is TRBV7-2 and J is TRBJ1-1, with no clear D. The CDR3 totals 15 residues. The germline CDR1 and CDR2 sequences are SGHTA and FQGNSA. Trimming took 1 base from V and 1 from J, leaving 10 bases between them. This chain's CDR3 is CASSLERGPNTEAFF. CDR3 bases: TGTGCCAGCAGCTTAGAGAGAGGTCCGAACACTGAAGCTTTCTTT.

The chain uses TRBV4-1 and TRBJ2-2; a weak D match, TRBD2 (6 bases). This CDR3 has 18 residues. The germline V gene has CDR1 MGHRA and CDR2 YSYEKL. The ends were cut back, 0 bases at V and 4 bases at J, with 18 bases in the middle. The CDR3 DNA is TGCGCCAGCAGCCAAGAAGGCGGGAAAGCTAAACGCACCGGGGAGCTGTTTTTT. Protein: CASSQEGGKAKRTGELFF.

V is TRBV19 and J is TRBJ2-7, with D maybe TRBD2 (5 bases). V was pared by 3 bases and J by 9 bases, with 12 bases between. There are 12 residues in the CDR3. The germline CDR1 and CDR2 sequences are LNHDA and SQIVND (reference sequence). The CDR3: CASSIRGGGQYF. DNA of the CDR3: TGTGCCAGTAGTATCCGGGGTGGCGGGCAGTACTTC.

The V gene is TRBV5-1, the J gene TRBJ1-4; TRBD1 is a possible D gene (5 bases). Germline V gene sequence: CDR1 SGHRS, CDR2 YFSETQ. The CDR3 has 14 amino acids. Trimming took 5 bases from V and 8 from J, leaving 16 bases between them. The CDR3 coding sequence is TGCGCCAGCAGTCCCGGCGGGGCTCGGGAAAAACTGTTTTTT. Its translation: CASSPGGAREKLFF.

This sequence joins TRBV7-9 and TRBJ2-7; 8 bases are a match to TRBD2. Germline V gene sequence: CDR1 SEHNR, CDR2 FQNEAQ (reference sequence). V gave up 1 base and J gave up 2 bases; unmatched junction bases: 4. The CDR3 contains 15 residues. The CDR3 protein is CASSLGAGETYEQYF. CDR3 sequence (DNA): TGTGCCAGCAGCTTAGGAGCGGGAGAGACCTACGAGCAGTACTTC. Full variable domain (rest looked up from reference TRBV7-9 and TRBJ2-7): DTGVSQNPRHKITKRGQNVTFRCDPISEHNRLYWYRQTLGQGPEFLTYFQNEAQLEKSRLLSDRFSAERPKGSFSTLEIQRTEQGDSAMYLCASSLGAGETYEQYFGPGTRLTVT.

The gene calls are TRBV7-2 and TRBJ2-4; D not certain. Trimming pared 5 bases from V and 0 bases from J, leaving 11 bases between. Per the germline V gene, CDR1 is SGHTA and CDR2 is FQGNSA. This CDR3 contains 15 residues. Here the CDR3 reads CASSLIDLAKNIQYF. In DNA, the CDR3 is TGTGCCAGCAGCCTCATCGATTTAGCCAAAAACATTCAGTACTTC. Together with reference TRBV7-2 and TRBJ2-4, the CDR3 gives the full variable domain: GAGVSQSPSNKVTEKGKDVELRCDPISGHTALYWYRQSLGQGLEFLIYFQGNSAPDKSGLPSDRFSAERTGGSVSTLTIQRTQQEDSAVYLCASSLIDLAKNIQYFGAGTRLSVL.

This chain connects TRBV7-2 to TRBJ2-1; 7 nucleotides match TRBD2. After removal of 5 bases from V and 0 bases from J, the junction contained 7 bases not matched to a gene. Germline V gene sequence: CDR1 SGHTA, CDR2 FQGNSA. CDR3 length equals 16 residues. CDR3 bases: TGTGCCAGCAGCCGGTGGGCTAGCGGCTCCTACAATGAGCAGTTCTTC. Protein sequence: CASSRWASGSYNEQFF.

The gene calls are TRBV7-2 and TRBJ2-7; TRBD1 agrees at 10 bases. CDR3 size: 16 residues. The germline gives CDR1 SGHTA, CDR2 FQGNSA. The trim removed 3 bases at V and 3 bases at J, leaving 8 bases unmatched. The CDR3 nucleotides read TGTGCCAGCAGCTTTGGCACGGGACAGGGGAGCTACGAGCAGTACTTC. It yields the protein CASSFGTGQGSYEQYF.

The rearrangement links TRBV18 to TRBJ2-1; 9 bases fit TRBD2. The germline gives CDR1 KGHSH, CDR2 LQKENI. J was trimmed by 5 bases and V by 2 bases; bases with no gene match: 16. CDR3 size: 19 residues. CDR3 in amino acids: CASSPTRGLLAGTDNEQFF. In DNA form, the CDR3 reads TGTGCCAGCTCACCAACTAGGGGGCTGCTAGCGGGGACTGACAATGAGCAGTTCTTC.